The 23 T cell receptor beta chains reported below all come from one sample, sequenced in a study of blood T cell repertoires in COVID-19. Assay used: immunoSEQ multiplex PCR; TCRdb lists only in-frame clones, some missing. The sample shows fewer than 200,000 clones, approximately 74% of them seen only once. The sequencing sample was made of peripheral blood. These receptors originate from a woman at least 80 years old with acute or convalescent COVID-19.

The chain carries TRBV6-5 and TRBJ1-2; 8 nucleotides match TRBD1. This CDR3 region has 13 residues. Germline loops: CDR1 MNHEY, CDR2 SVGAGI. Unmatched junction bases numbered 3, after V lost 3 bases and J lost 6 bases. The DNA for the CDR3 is TGTGCCAGCAGTTATGACAGGGGAGATGGCTACACCTTC. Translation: CASSYDRGDGYTF.

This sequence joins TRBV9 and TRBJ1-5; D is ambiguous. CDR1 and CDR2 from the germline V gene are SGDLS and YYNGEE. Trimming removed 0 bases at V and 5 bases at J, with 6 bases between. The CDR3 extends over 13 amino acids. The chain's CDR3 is CASSVGSHQPQHF. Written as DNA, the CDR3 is TGTGCCAGCAGCGTAGGTTCTCATCAGCCCCAGCATTTT.

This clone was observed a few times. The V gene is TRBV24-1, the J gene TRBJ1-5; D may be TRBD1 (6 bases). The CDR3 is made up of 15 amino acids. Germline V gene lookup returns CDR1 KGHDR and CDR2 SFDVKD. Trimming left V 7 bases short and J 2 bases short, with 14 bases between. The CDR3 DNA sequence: TGTGCCACCAGGGGAACAGGGTCGGGCAATCAGCCCCAGCATTTT. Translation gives CATRGTGSGNQPQHF.

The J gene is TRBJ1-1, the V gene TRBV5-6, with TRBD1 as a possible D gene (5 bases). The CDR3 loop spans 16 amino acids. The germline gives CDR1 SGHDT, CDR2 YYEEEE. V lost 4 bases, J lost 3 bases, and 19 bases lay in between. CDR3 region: CASSLLGVTADTEAFF. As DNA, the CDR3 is TGTGCCAGCAGCCTCCTAGGGGTCACCGCGGACACTGAAGCTTTCTTT.

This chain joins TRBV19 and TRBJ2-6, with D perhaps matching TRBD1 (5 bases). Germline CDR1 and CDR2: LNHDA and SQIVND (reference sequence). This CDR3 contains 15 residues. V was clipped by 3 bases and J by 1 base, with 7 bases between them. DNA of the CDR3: TGTGCCAGTAGTATCCAGGGTTCTGGGGCCAACGTCCTGACTTTC. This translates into CASSIQGSGANVLTF.

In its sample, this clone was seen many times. The DNA for the CDR3 is TGTGCCAGCAGTGAACAAGGACAGCCTAATGAAAAACTGTTTTTT. This encodes CASSEQGQPNEKLFF. The chain recombines TRBV2 with TRBJ1-4; a weak D match, TRBD1 (6 bases). Deletions cut 2 bases from V and 3 bases from J, with 10 bases between. The CDR3 consists of 15 residues. Germline V gives CDR1 SNHLY, CDR2 FYNNEI.

DNA for the CDR3: TGTGCCAGCACTCCACCGGGTCACACTGAAGCTTTCTTT. Translation gives CASTPPGHTEAFF. This sequence joins TRBV28 and TRBJ1-1; D is unclear. CDR3 length: 13 amino acids. Trimming took 7 bases from V and 3 from J, leaving 12 bases between them. The germline V gene encodes CDR1 MDHEN and CDR2 SYDVKM.

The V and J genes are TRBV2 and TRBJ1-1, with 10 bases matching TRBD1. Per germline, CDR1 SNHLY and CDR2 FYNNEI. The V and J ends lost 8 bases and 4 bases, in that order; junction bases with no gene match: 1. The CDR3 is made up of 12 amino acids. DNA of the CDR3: TGTGCCAGCGGACAGGGGGGCACTGAAGCTTTCTTT. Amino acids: CASGQGGTEAFF.

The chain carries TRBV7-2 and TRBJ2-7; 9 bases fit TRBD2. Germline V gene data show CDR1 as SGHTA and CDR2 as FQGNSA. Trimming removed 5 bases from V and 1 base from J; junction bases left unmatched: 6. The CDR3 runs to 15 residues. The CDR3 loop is CASSSQAGGSYEQYF. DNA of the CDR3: TGTGCCAGCAGCAGCCAAGCGGGAGGATCCTACGAGCAGTACTTC.

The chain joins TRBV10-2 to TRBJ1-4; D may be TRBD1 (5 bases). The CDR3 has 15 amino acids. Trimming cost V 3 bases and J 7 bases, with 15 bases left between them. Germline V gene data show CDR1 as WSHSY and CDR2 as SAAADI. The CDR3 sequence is CASSDLEQGGEKLFF. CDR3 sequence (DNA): TGCGCCAGCAGTGATTTAGAGCAGGGTGGTGAAAAACTGTTTTTT.

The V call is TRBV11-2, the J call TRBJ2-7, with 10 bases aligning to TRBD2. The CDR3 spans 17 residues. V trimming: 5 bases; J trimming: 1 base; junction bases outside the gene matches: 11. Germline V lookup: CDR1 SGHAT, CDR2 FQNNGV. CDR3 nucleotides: TGTGCCAGCAGCCCCGATTCGAAAGCGGGAGGGTCCTACGAGCAGTACTTC. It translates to CASSPDSKAGGSYEQYF.

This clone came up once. The CDR3 is CASSSPGTGPGTEAFF. The CDR3 nucleotides read TGTGCCAGCAGTAGTCCCGGGACAGGACCCGGAACTGAAGCTTTCTTT. The rearrangement uses TRBV7-9 and TRBJ1-1, with 8 bases matching TRBD1. Germline V gives CDR1 SEHNR, CDR2 FQNEAQ (reference sequence). J lost 5 bases, V lost 6 bases, and 14 bases had no gene match. This CDR3 comprises 16 residues.

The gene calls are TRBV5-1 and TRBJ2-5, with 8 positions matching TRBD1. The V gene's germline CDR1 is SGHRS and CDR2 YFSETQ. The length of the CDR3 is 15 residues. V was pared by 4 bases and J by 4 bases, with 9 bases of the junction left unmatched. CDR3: CASSAPDRALETQYF. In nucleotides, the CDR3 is TGCGCCAGCAGCGCCCCGGACAGGGCGCTAGAGACCCAGTACTTC.

CDR3 loop: CASHDSNQETQYF. The CDR3 region has the DNA TGTGCCAGCCATGACAGCAACCAAGAGACCCAGTACTTC. The chain carries TRBV28 and TRBJ2-5, with D maybe TRBD1 (5 bases). Deletions cut 8 bases from V and 0 bases from J, with 10 bases between. The CDR3 sequence is 13 residues long. Looked up from germline, CDR1 is MDHEN and CDR2 is SYDVKM.

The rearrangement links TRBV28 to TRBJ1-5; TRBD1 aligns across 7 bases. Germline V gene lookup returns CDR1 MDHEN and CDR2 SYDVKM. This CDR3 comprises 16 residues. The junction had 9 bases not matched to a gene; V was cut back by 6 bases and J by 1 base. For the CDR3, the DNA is TGTGCCAGCAGCCACCGACAGGGCAGGAGCAATCAGCCCCAGCATTTT. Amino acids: CASSHRQGRSNQPQHF.

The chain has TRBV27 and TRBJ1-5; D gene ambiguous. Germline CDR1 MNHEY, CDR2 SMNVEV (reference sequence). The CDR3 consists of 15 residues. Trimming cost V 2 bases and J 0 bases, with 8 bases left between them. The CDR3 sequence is CASSLGSGSNQPQHF. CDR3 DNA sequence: TGTGCCAGCAGTTTAGGGTCAGGTAGCAATCAGCCCCAGCATTTT.

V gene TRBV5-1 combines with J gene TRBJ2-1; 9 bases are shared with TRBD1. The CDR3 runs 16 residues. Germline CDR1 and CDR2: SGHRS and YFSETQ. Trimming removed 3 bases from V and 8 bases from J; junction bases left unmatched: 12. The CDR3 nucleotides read TGCGCCAGCAGCTCGGCCCGGGACAGGGTTCATGATGAGCAGTTCTTC. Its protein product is CASSSARDRVHDEQFF.

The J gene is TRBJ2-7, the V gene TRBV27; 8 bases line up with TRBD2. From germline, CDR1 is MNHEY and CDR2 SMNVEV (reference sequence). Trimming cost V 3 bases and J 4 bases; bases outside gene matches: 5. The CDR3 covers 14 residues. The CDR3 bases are TGTGCCAGCAGTTTCGAGGCTAGCGGGTACGAGCAGTACTTC. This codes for CASSFEASGYEQYF.

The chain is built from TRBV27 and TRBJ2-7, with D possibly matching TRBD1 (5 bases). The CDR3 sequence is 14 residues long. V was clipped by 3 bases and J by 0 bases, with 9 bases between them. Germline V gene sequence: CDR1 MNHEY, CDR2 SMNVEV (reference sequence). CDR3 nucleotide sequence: TGTGCCAGCAGTTTCCGACAGAGCTCCTACGAGCAGTACTTC. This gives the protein CASSFRQSSYEQYF.

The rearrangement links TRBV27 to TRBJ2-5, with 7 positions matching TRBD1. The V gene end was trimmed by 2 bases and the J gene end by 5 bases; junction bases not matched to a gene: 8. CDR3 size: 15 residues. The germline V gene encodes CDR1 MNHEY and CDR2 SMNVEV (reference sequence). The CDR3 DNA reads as TGTGCCAGCAGTTTAGGGCAGGGGGTCCGGGAGACCCAGTACTTC. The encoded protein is CASSLGQGVRETQYF.

The CDR3 region is CASSGDFGQGSRNTIYF. The CDR3 DNA reads TGTGCCAGCAGTGGAGACTTCGGACAGGGGAGTCGAAACACCATATATTTT. V and J are TRBV6-1 and TRBJ1-3; 9 bases fit TRBD1. The germline gives CDR1 MNHNS, CDR2 SASEGT. The junction had 12 bases not matched to a gene; V was cut back by 4 bases and J by 5 bases. The CDR3 consists of 17 residues.

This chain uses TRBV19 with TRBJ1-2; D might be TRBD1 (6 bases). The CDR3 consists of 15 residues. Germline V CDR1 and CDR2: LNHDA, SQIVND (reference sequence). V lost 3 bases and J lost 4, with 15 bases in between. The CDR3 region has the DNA TGTGCCAGTAGTATTGGCCGGGACACTTTCTATGGCTACACCTTC. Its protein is CASSIGRDTFYGYTF.

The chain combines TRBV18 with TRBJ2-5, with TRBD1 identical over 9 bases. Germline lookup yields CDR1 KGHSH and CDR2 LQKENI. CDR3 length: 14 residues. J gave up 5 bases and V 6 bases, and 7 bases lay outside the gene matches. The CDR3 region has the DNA TGTGCCAGCTCTCAGGACAGGGGAGGGGAGACCCAGTACTTC. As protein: CASSQDRGGETQYF.